These 11 T cell receptor beta chains were all obtained from the same sample, sequenced in a study of human thymus T cells. Thymic tissue was derived from resections collected during corrective heart surgery. The method was immunoSEQ multiplex PCR; TCRdb's version includes in-frame clones alone and lacks a portion of them. The data hold around 120,000 clones, with around 94% observed a single time. Specimen: thymus tissue. Receptors were obtained from a boy under two years old with a congenital heart defect but otherwise immunologically healthy.

The V call is TRBV7-8, the J call TRBJ1-5; D is perhaps TRBD1 (5 bases). The germline V and J ends were trimmed by 4 bases and 1 base, with 14 bases remaining between them. CDR3 size: 16 residues. Germline-derived CDR1 and CDR2 are SGHVS and FQNEAQ. In DNA form, the CDR3 reads TGTGCCAGCAGCTCCGTCGCCGGGGGAAGCAATCAGCCCCAGCATTTT. Translated, it gives CASSSVAGGSNQPQHF.

This clone was observed a single time. This chain connects TRBV9 to TRBJ1-2; D not certain. The CDR3 spans 14 residues. The germline V gene has CDR1 SGDLS and CDR2 YYNGEE. With 3 bases removed from V and 10 bases from J, the gap between germline ends came to 19 bases. The CDR3 region has the DNA TGTGCCAGCAGCGCGGACGGGAGAACTATGGTCTACACCTTC. It translates to CASSADGRTMVYTF.

The chain joins TRBV5-6 to TRBJ2-7, with 10 bases that match TRBD2. V gave up 2 bases and J gave up 6 bases; unmatched junction bases: 5. The V gene's germline CDR1 is SGHDT and CDR2 YYEEEE. The length of the CDR3 is 14 residues. CDR3: CASSFERGGLEQYF. CDR3 nucleotide sequence: TGTGCCAGCAGCTTCGAGCGGGGGGGTCTCGAGCAGTACTTC.

V is TRBV10-3 and J is TRBJ1-2; 8 bases align to TRBD1. This CDR3 has 15 amino acids. Per the germline V gene, CDR1 is ENHRY and CDR2 is SYGVKD. The junction had 9 bases not matched to a gene; V was cut back by 2 bases and J by 7 bases. In DNA form, the CDR3 reads TGTGCCATCAGTGAGCTCTGGACAGGGAAGGGTGGCTACACCTTC. Translation gives CAISELWTGKGGYTF.

The V call is TRBV9, the J call TRBJ2-5; 10 bases map to TRBD2. V was pared by 5 bases and J by 4 bases, with 8 bases of the junction left unmatched. The CDR3 contains 15 residues. The germline CDR1 and CDR2 sequences are SGDLS and YYNGEE. The CDR3: CASSSSGGAGETQYF. In nucleotides, the CDR3 is TGTGCCAGCAGTTCGAGCGGGGGGGCCGGAGAGACCCAGTACTTC.

The chain uses TRBV7-9 and TRBJ1-3; TRBD1 aligns across 8 bases. The CDR3 contains 17 residues. CDR1 is SEHNR, CDR2 FQNEAQ, per germline (reference sequence). J was trimmed by 2 bases and V by 1 base; bases with no gene match: 7. The CDR3 reads CASSLDHRDRTGNTIYF. For the CDR3, the DNA is TGTGCCAGCAGCTTAGATCACAGGGACAGGACTGGAAACACCATATATTTT.

This chain connects TRBV5-6 to TRBJ2-7; weak D call: TRBD2 (5 bases). This CDR3 is built from 15 residues. The germline gives CDR1 SGHDT, CDR2 YYEEEE. V was shortened by 4 bases and J by 7 bases, with 21 bases between the two germline ends. The CDR3 DNA reads TGTGCCAGCAGCCCAGCTCTAGCCCCTCCTTGGGAGCAGTACTTC. Its protein product is CASSPALAPPWEQYF.

This clone showed up just a few times. V gene TRBV9 combines with J gene TRBJ1-1; D gene ambiguous. From germline, CDR1 is SGDLS and CDR2 YYNGEE. V was cut by 0 bases and J by 1 base, with 4 bases left in between. This CDR3 is built from 13 residues. CDR3 DNA sequence: TGTGCCAGCAGCGTAGGGAAGAACACTGAAGCTTTCTTT. Encoded protein: CASSVGKNTEAFF. The full variable domain, completed using reference TRBV9 and TRBJ1-1, is DSGVTQTPKHLITATGQRVTLRCSPRSGDLSVYWYQQSLDQGLQFLIQYYNGEERAKGNILERFSAQQFPDLHSELNLSSLELGDSALYFCASSVGKNTEAFFGQGTRLTVV.

The V gene is TRBV7-2, the J gene TRBJ2-7; D is perhaps TRBD1 (6 bases). V lost 4 bases and J 0 bases, leaving 16 bases between the germline ends. The V gene's germline CDR1 is SGHTA and CDR2 FQGNSA. The CDR3 has 16 amino acids. The CDR3 DNA is TGTGCCAGCAGCTCACCTCCGGGACATAGCTCCTACGAGCAGTACTTC. This sequence encodes CASSSPPGHSSYEQYF. The full variable domain, completed using reference TRBV7-2 and TRBJ2-7, is GAGVSQSPSNKVTEKGKDVELRCDPISGHTALYWYRQSLGQGLEFLIYFQGNSAPDKSGLPSDRFSAERTGGSVSTLTIQRTQQEDSAVYLCASSSPPGHSSYEQYFGPGTRLTVT.

For this clone: This same CDR3 is encoded by further DNA sequences in the sample. The chain couples TRBV9 to TRBJ2-3; a possible D gene is TRBD2 (7 bases). The CDR3 runs 15 residues. Germline values: CDR1 SGDLS, CDR2 YYNGEE. V was shortened by 0 bases and J by 3 bases, with 11 bases between the two germline ends. This chain's CDR3 is CASSVEGGPTDTQYF. In DNA, the CDR3 is TGTGCCAGCAGCGTAGAGGGGGGGCCAACAGATACGCAGTATTTT.

The rearrangement joins TRBV6-1 to TRBJ2-2, with 11 positions matching TRBD1. The CDR3 totals 16 residues. V trimming: 3 bases; J trimming: 4 bases; junction bases outside the gene matches: 4. The V gene's germline CDR1 is MNHNS and CDR2 SASEGT. In DNA form, the CDR3 reads TGTGCCAGCAGTGAGGGACAGGGGGTCCCCACCGGGGAGCTGTTTTTT. Translated, it gives CASSEGQGVPTGELFF.